Shown below are 9 T cell receptor beta chains from a single sample sequenced in a study of blood T cell repertoires in COVID-19. Clones were read by immunoSEQ multiplex PCR, and TCRdb kept only the in-frame ones, dropping some. The sample has around 140,000 clones; roughly 80% are singletons. The specimen was peripheral blood. Source of these receptors: a man aged 50-60 years with acute or convalescent COVID-19.

This chain joins TRBV5-4 and TRBJ1-2; 10 bases line up with TRBD1. Losses at the gene ends were 4 bases for V and 5 bases for J; bases not matched to a gene: 8. The CDR3 has 15 amino acids. In germline, CDR1 is SGHNT, CDR2 YYREEE (reference sequence). CDR3 in amino acids: CASSDGTGASYGYTF. The CDR3 coding sequence is TGTGCCAGCAGCGACGGGACAGGGGCGTCGTATGGCTACACCTTC.

This clone was found a few times. The rearrangement links TRBV9 to TRBJ2-2; tentatively, D is TRBD2 (6 bases). CDR1 and CDR2 from the germline V gene are SGDLS and YYNGEE. CDR3 length: 14 residues. The V gene lost 8 bases and the J gene lost 0 bases, with 11 bases spanning the gap. CDR3 sequence: CASGRSSNTGELFF. DNA for the CDR3: TGTGCCAGTGGGAGGAGCTCGAACACCGGGGAGCTGTTTTTT.

J is TRBJ1-2 and V is TRBV2, with TRBD1 matching over 11 bases. The CDR3 consists of 14 residues. CDR1 is SNHLY and CDR2 is FYNNEI in the germline V gene. J lost 7 bases, V lost 6 bases, and 7 bases had no gene match. The CDR3, as DNA: TGTGCCAGCAGCGACGGACAGGGGGCGGTTGGCTACACCTTC. Translation gives CASSDGQGAVGYTF.

The sample holds a few counts of this clone. The chain is built from TRBV5-1 and TRBJ1-2; perhaps TRBD1 as D (6 bases). Trimming took 2 bases from V and 8 from J, leaving 13 bases between them. Germline lookup yields CDR1 SGHRS and CDR2 YFSETQ. This CDR3 has 13 amino acids. DNA of the CDR3: TGCGCCAGCAGCTTAGTCCCAGGGGAAGGCTACACCTTC. Amino acid sequence: CASSLVPGEGYTF.

The V gene is TRBV29-1, the J gene TRBJ2-2, with 7 positions matching TRBD2. CDR3 length: 12 amino acids. The germline gives CDR1 SQVTM, CDR2 ANQGSEA. The V gene end was trimmed by 5 bases and the J gene end by 7 bases; junction bases not matched to a gene: 4. The CDR3 coding sequence is TGCAGCGTTAGCGGGGAGAACGGGGAGCTGTTTTTT. Amino acid sequence: CSVSGENGELFF.

V usage is TRBV30 and J usage is TRBJ1-1; no clear D. The CDR3 extends over 14 amino acids. Germline CDR1 and CDR2: GTSNPN and SVGIG (reference sequence). Deletions cut 4 bases from V and 4 bases from J, with 16 bases between. The CDR3 spells CAWTPRRTPTEAFF. The CDR3 nucleotides are TGTGCCTGGACCCCTCGGCGGACTCCCACTGAAGCTTTCTTT.

The chain recombines TRBV11-2 with TRBJ1-3; 8 bases map to TRBD1. Germline lookup yields CDR1 SGHAT and CDR2 FQNNGV. CDR3 length: 17 residues. J lost 2 bases, V lost 5 bases, and 11 bases had no gene match. CDR3 in DNA: TGTGCCAGCAGCCTCCGTACAGGGGGAACGGCTGGAAACACCATATATTTT. It is translated as CASSLRTGGTAGNTIYF. The whole variable domain, remainder taken from reference TRBV11-2 and TRBJ1-3, is EAGVAQSPRYKIIEKRQSVAFWCNPISGHATLYWYQQILGQGPKLLIQFQNNGVVDDSQLPKDRFSAERLKGVDSTLKIQPAKLEDSAVYLCASSLRTGGTAGNTIYFGEGSWLTVV.

The CDR3 reads CASGPGGEETQYF. In DNA form, the CDR3 reads TGTGCTAGTGGTCCCGGGGGAGAAGAGACCCAGTACTTC. The rearrangement uses TRBV12-5 and TRBJ2-5, with D possibly being TRBD2 (6 bases). Between the trimmed V and J ends, which lost 5 bases and 3 bases, there was a span of 10 bases. This CDR3 spans 13 amino acids. In germline, CDR1 is LGHNT, CDR2 FRNRAP.

On this clone: The sample has other DNA sequences that encode this CDR3 too. This chain connects TRBV28 to TRBJ1-2; D is possibly TRBD1 (6 bases). The CDR3 spans 13 residues. V was cut by 5 bases and J by 2 bases, with 9 bases left in between. CDR1 is MDHEN and CDR2 is SYDVKM in the germline V gene. In DNA, the CDR3 is TGTGCCAGCAGTCCCACAGGGAACTATGGCTACACCTTC. The encoded protein is CASSPTGNYGYTF.